The rows below give T cell receptor beta chains drawn from one sample of a study of CD8 T cells in Susac syndrome. TCRdb reprocessed the immunoSEQ multiplex PCR reads with MiXCR, giving one entry per CDR3 protein. The sample comprises about 190,000 distinct CDR3 sequences, around 93% of which are singletons, and 0.09% to 0.12% rests with the top ten. Sequenced: CD4+ T cells from PBMCs. These TCRs come from a human donor in good health. Both conserved end residues are trimmed from each CDR3.

J gene,V gene,CDR3 protein
TRBJ1-2,TRBV6-2/TRBV6-3,ASRSQGISYT
TRBJ2-2,TRBV2,ASRRLLTGELF
TRBJ1-1,TRBV14,ASSQEKLRNTEAF
TRBJ2-6,TRBV4-1,ASSQVGGKTGANVLT
TRBJ1-1,TRBV9,ASSVVGLNTEAF
TRBJ2-1,TRBV28,ASSLSTREQF
TRBJ2-5,TRBV27,ASSLFRTAQETQY
TRBJ2-5,TRBV7-9,ASRAGLQETQY
TRBJ1-5,TRBV20-1,SARDEGNQPQH
TRBJ2-3,TRBV12-3/TRBV12-4,ASSPTSGGSPSTDTQY
TRBJ1-3,TRBV24-1,ATSDPTVNSGNTIY
TRBJ2-3,TRBV28,ASRSRKPDTQY
TRBJ1-6,TRBV3-1,ASSQGERLNSPLH
TRBJ2-5,TRBV29-1,SVGQTSQETQY
TRBJ2-5,TRBV5-4,ASSPGSGETQY
TRBJ2-5,TRBV19,ASSIGQGTSPKTQY
TRBJ2-3,TRBV7-2,ASSTRLAGNTDTQY
TRBJ1-1,TRBV20-1,SARQGTVNTEAF